The clone carrying this T cell receptor (beta chain) was counted many times. These data are taken from a study of T cells after yellow fever vaccination. TCRdb redid the calling of the 5' RACE reads with MiXCR, one entry per CDR3 protein. The table shows 100,000 to 150,000 distinct CDR3 sequences, with more than 6% occurring only once. The CDR3 has 11 amino acids. The germline V and J ends were trimmed by 0 bases and 8 bases, with 4 bases remaining between them. Germline lookup yields CDR1 MNHEY and CDR2 SVGAGI. The V call is TRBV6-5, the J call TRBJ1-1; D is undetermined. The clonotype was recovered from a man between 18 and 29 years old who received the YFV17D yellow fever vaccine. The source was CD4+ T cells sorted from PBMCs, collected 10 to 11 days after the first yellow fever vaccination. DNA for the CDR3: TGTGCCAGCAGTTACTCTGGGGAAGCTTTCTTT. Translating it yields CASSYSGEAFF.